This T cell receptor beta chain stems from a study of cytomegalovirus exposure and HLA in healthy donors. Findings and caveats of the study: Available immune exposure information was restricted to CMV serostatus only. Three chains tied to CMV proved CMV antigen-specific in vitro. Many donors carried some public TCRs, although rarity characterized most TCR sequences. A later analysis found common viral pathogens apparently linked to several of the most significant clusters.

In germline, CDR1 is MNHNY, CDR2 SVGAGI (reference sequence). This CDR3 comprises 14 residues. Deletions cut 2 bases from V and 0 bases from J, with 4 bases between. The primer mix had 60 Vbeta and 13 Jbeta primers. TCRdb's table, derived via immunoSEQ multiplex PCR, lists solely in-frame clones and lacks some. The sample consists of under 110,000 clones, approximately 71% of them appearing once. Details on this clone: The antigen remains unidentified.

V is TRBV6-6 and J is TRBJ1-4; D is unresolved. The sequence derives from a man in his forties in good health and CMV-seronegative. Sequenced material: PBMCs. The CDR3 DNA sequence: TGTGCCAGCAGTTACGGAGCAACTAATGAAAAACTGTTTTTT. The encoded protein is CASSYGATNEKLFF.